This T cell receptor (beta chain) came from a study of patients and donors after allogeneic stem cell transplantation. V gave up 5 bases and J gave up 14 bases; unmatched junction bases: 16. CDR3 length: 14 amino acids. Each CDR3 protein is one row after TCRdb ran MiXCR on the RT-PCR reads. The sample carries more than 850,000 distinct CDR3 sequences, roughly 18% recorded once. This clonotype was seen ten or more times. This receptor was obtained from a human donor who was either an allogeneic HSCT recipient or a stem cell or donor lymphocyte infusion donor (not recorded which). It is not recorded whose cells these are; they may come from a transplant donor. The sequencing input was blood, either unsorted or a sorted T cell fraction (not recorded which). V is TRBV12-3 or TRBV12-4 and J is TRBJ2-3; 7 bases are a match to TRBD2. The CDR3 spells CASSARGVPAVGYF. The CDR3, as DNA: TGTGCCAGCAGTGCCCGGGGGGTTCCCGCTGTCGGGTATTTT.